This is a list of T cell receptor beta chains from one sample in a study of blood T cell repertoires in COVID-19. Some clones are missing from TCRdb's copy, which holds only in-frame ones; the method was immunoSEQ multiplex PCR. In the table there are over 400,000 clones, 70% to 90% of which are singletons. Sequencing used peripheral blood. All receptors come from a human donor in a cohort sampled during active COVID-19. Each CDR3 is given with its conserved first and last residue. Each record gives: CDR3 protein, CDR3 DNA, V gene, D gene, J gene, clone size. D genes are given only for firm matches. Rows give clone size only sometimes, using once, few, many, or a class for an expanded clone.

cdr3_aa: CASSIGDRGQIYNEQFF
cdr3_nt: TGTGCCAGTAGTATAGGGGACAGGGGGCAGATCTACAATGAGCAGTTCTTC
v_call: TRBV19
d_call: TRBD1
j_call: TRBJ2-1
clone_size: -

cdr3_aa: CASSSGRPGKLFF
cdr3_nt: TGTGCCAGCAGTTCAGGGCGCCCTGGAAAACTGTTTTTT
v_call: TRBV6-5
d_call: -
j_call: TRBJ1-4
clone_size: -

cdr3_aa: CASSPLQGYVAGYTF
cdr3_nt: TGTGCCAGCAGCCCTCTACAGGGTTATGTTGCGGGCTACACCTTC
v_call: TRBV3-1/TRBV3-2
d_call: -
j_call: TRBJ1-2
clone_size: -

cdr3_aa: CSVGEPGGHQPQHF
cdr3_nt: TGCAGCGTTGGGGAGCCAGGGGGGCATCAGCCCCAGCATTTT
v_call: TRBV29-1
d_call: TRBD1
j_call: TRBJ1-5
clone_size: few

cdr3_aa: CASSEAEGAYGYTF
cdr3_nt: TGTGCCAGCAGTGAAGCAGAGGGGGCCTATGGCTACACCTTC
v_call: TRBV6-1
d_call: TRBD1
j_call: TRBJ1-2
clone_size: -

cdr3_aa: CASSIRVYYNEQFF
cdr3_nt: TGTGCCAGTAGTATCAGGGTCTACTACAATGAGCAGTTCTTC
v_call: TRBV19
d_call: -
j_call: TRBJ2-1
clone_size: -

cdr3_aa: CASSSGGTSQETQYF
cdr3_nt: TGTGCCAGCAGCTCGGGAGGGACCAGCCAAGAGACCCAGTACTTC
v_call: TRBV11-3
d_call: TRBD2
j_call: TRBJ2-5
clone_size: -

cdr3_aa: CASSLTPGGHTGELFF
cdr3_nt: TGTGCCAGCAGCTTAACACCAGGGGGCCACACCGGGGAGCTGTTTTTT
v_call: TRBV7-6
d_call: TRBD1
j_call: TRBJ2-2
clone_size: -

cdr3_aa: CASSRLAGNNEQFF
cdr3_nt: TGTGCCAGCAGCCGACTAGCGGGGAACAATGAGCAGTTCTTC
v_call: TRBV14
d_call: TRBD2
j_call: TRBJ2-1
clone_size: -

cdr3_aa: CASSSRIMNTEAFF
cdr3_nt: TGTGCCAGCAGCTCCAGGATAATGAACACTGAAGCTTTCTTT
v_call: TRBV7-8
d_call: -
j_call: TRBJ1-1
clone_size: -

cdr3_aa: CASSLDRNYEQYF
cdr3_nt: TGCGCCAGCAGCTTGGACAGAAACTACGAGCAGTACTTC
v_call: TRBV5-1
d_call: -
j_call: TRBJ2-7
clone_size: -

cdr3_aa: CASSLGLAGQVDTQYF
cdr3_nt: TGTGCCAGCAGCCTGGGACTAGCGGGACAAGTAGATACGCAGTATTTT
v_call: TRBV3-1/TRBV3-2
d_call: TRBD2
j_call: TRBJ2-3
clone_size: -

cdr3_aa: CASSGGQGVWTEAFF
cdr3_nt: TGTGCCAGCTCGGGGGGACAGGGAGTGTGGACTGAAGCTTTCTTT
v_call: TRBV18
d_call: TRBD1
j_call: TRBJ1-1
clone_size: -

cdr3_aa: CASSSYSTGISNSPLHF
cdr3_nt: TGTGCCAGCAGCTCCTACTCTACAGGGATAAGTAATTCACCCCTCCACTTT
v_call: TRBV5-8
d_call: -
j_call: TRBJ1-6
clone_size: -

cdr3_aa: CASSKVKTNYGYTF
cdr3_nt: TGTGCCAGCAGCAAAGTGAAAACAAACTATGGCTACACCTTC
v_call: TRBV21-1
d_call: -
j_call: TRBJ1-2
clone_size: -

cdr3_aa: CASSPGFRGAFF
cdr3_nt: TGTGCCAGCAGCCCAGGTTTCAGGGGAGCTTTCTTT
v_call: TRBV28
d_call: -
j_call: TRBJ1-1
clone_size: -

cdr3_aa: CASSPGQGILSGANVLTF
cdr3_nt: TGTGCCAGCTCACCCGGACAGGGAATCCTCTCTGGGGCCAACGTCCTGACTTTC
v_call: TRBV18
d_call: TRBD1
j_call: TRBJ2-6
clone_size: once

cdr3_aa: CASSQSGTTFYHEQYF
cdr3_nt: TGTGCCAGCAGTCAATCCGGGACAACCTTCTACCACGAGCAGTACTTC
v_call: TRBV7-2
d_call: -
j_call: TRBJ2-7
clone_size: once

cdr3_aa: CASSLRAGIQPQHF
cdr3_nt: TGTGCCAGCAGCCTACGTGCAGGGATTCAGCCCCAGCATTTT
v_call: TRBV6-5
d_call: -
j_call: TRBJ1-5
clone_size: -

cdr3_aa: CASSRNAGTNTGELFF
cdr3_nt: TGTGCCAGCAGCCGAAACGCAGGGACGAACACCGGGGAGCTGTTTTTT
v_call: TRBV9
d_call: -
j_call: TRBJ2-2
clone_size: -

cdr3_aa: CASSELSAGQGAGGELFF
cdr3_nt: TGTGCCAGCAGTGAACTTAGTGCAGGACAGGGGGCTGGCGGGGAGCTGTTTTTT
v_call: TRBV2
d_call: TRBD1
j_call: TRBJ2-2
clone_size: -

cdr3_aa: CATSRSLAGGGGANVLTF
cdr3_nt: TGTGCCACCAGCAGATCCTTAGCGGGAGGGGGCGGGGCCAACGTCCTGACTTTC
v_call: TRBV15
d_call: TRBD2
j_call: TRBJ2-6
clone_size: -

cdr3_aa: CASSALILAVYTDTQYF
cdr3_nt: TGTGCCAGCAGTGCCCTAATTCTAGCGGTTTACACAGATACGCAGTATTTT
v_call: TRBV2
d_call: TRBD2
j_call: TRBJ2-3
clone_size: -

cdr3_aa: CASSYGGSPNQPQHF
cdr3_nt: TGTGCCAGCAGTTACGGGGGGTCACCCAATCAGCCCCAGCATTTT
v_call: TRBV28
d_call: -
j_call: TRBJ1-5
clone_size: -

cdr3_aa: CASSRGQPRTDTQYF
cdr3_nt: TGTGCCAGCAGTAGAGGACAGCCTAGGACAGATACGCAGTATTTT
v_call: TRBV7-9
d_call: -
j_call: TRBJ2-3
clone_size: -

cdr3_aa: CASSSLPGPNQPQHF
cdr3_nt: TGCGCCAGCTCCTCCCTTCCGGGTCCCAATCAGCCCCAGCATTTT
v_call: TRBV5-1
d_call: -
j_call: TRBJ1-5
clone_size: -

cdr3_aa: CASLSPGHRESWKRYEQYF
cdr3_nt: TGCGCCAGCTTGAGTCCGGGACACAGAGAGTCCTGGAAACGCTACGAGCAGTACTTC
v_call: TRBV10-1
d_call: -
j_call: TRBJ2-7
clone_size: -

cdr3_aa: CASSPTSGIGNTIYF
cdr3_nt: TGCGCCAGCAGCCCTACCTCCGGGATTGGAAACACCATATATTTT
v_call: TRBV5-1
d_call: -
j_call: TRBJ1-3
clone_size: once

cdr3_aa: CASRQNTEAFF
cdr3_nt: TGTGCGTCGAGACAGAACACTGAAGCTTTCTTT
v_call: TRBV30
d_call: -
j_call: TRBJ1-1
clone_size: -

cdr3_aa: CASSLRGHSGTEAFF
cdr3_nt: TGTGCCAGCAGTTTGCGGGGTCACAGTGGCACTGAAGCTTTCTTT
v_call: TRBV28
d_call: -
j_call: TRBJ1-1
clone_size: -

cdr3_aa: CASRSPFTGGSEAFF
cdr3_nt: TGTGCCAGCAGGAGCCCCTTCACAGGGGGCTCTGAAGCTTTCTTT
v_call: TRBV6-5
d_call: TRBD1
j_call: TRBJ1-1
clone_size: -

cdr3_aa: CASSWASTYEQYF
cdr3_nt: TGTGCCAGCAGTTGGGCGTCTACCTACGAGCAGTACTTC
v_call: TRBV27
d_call: -
j_call: TRBJ2-7
clone_size: -

cdr3_aa: CASSIARLAGGNPFF
cdr3_nt: TGTGCCAGTAGTATCGCTAGACTAGCGGGAGGTAATCCGTTCTTC
v_call: TRBV19
d_call: TRBD2
j_call: TRBJ2-1
clone_size: once

cdr3_aa: CASSFSPNSNYGYTF
cdr3_nt: TGTGCCAGCAGCTTCAGTCCCAATTCTAACTATGGCTACACCTTC
v_call: TRBV7-6
d_call: -
j_call: TRBJ1-2
clone_size: -

cdr3_aa: CASSSGGRARHNEQFF
cdr3_nt: TGTGCCAGCAGTTCTGGAGGGAGGGCTAGACACAATGAGCAGTTCTTC
v_call: TRBV28
d_call: TRBD2
j_call: TRBJ2-1
clone_size: -

cdr3_aa: CASSLFPPQGIYEQYF
cdr3_nt: TGCGCCAGCAGCTTGTTCCCGCCCCAGGGGATCTACGAGCAGTACTTC
v_call: TRBV5-1
d_call: -
j_call: TRBJ2-7
clone_size: once

cdr3_aa: CASSPGRGYTF
cdr3_nt: TGTGCCAGCAGTCCTGGGCGAGGCTACACCTTC
v_call: TRBV28
d_call: -
j_call: TRBJ1-2
clone_size: -

cdr3_aa: CASSRTSGDYNEQFF
cdr3_nt: TGCGCCAGCAGCCGGACTAGCGGAGATTACAATGAGCAGTTCTTC
v_call: TRBV10-1
d_call: TRBD2
j_call: TRBJ2-1
clone_size: -

cdr3_aa: CAIRRQDNQPQHF
cdr3_nt: TGTGCCATCAGGAGACAGGACAATCAGCCCCAGCATTTT
v_call: TRBV10-3
d_call: -
j_call: TRBJ1-5
clone_size: -

cdr3_aa: CASSLFRLAGVRDNEQFF
cdr3_nt: TGTGCCAGCAGCTTATTTAGGCTAGCGGGAGTCAGGGACAATGAGCAGTTCTTC
v_call: TRBV7-8
d_call: TRBD2
j_call: TRBJ2-1
clone_size: once

cdr3_aa: CAISEWGEDGTDTQYF
cdr3_nt: TGTGCCATCAGTGAGTGGGGGGAGGACGGCACAGATACGCAGTATTTT
v_call: TRBV10-3
d_call: -
j_call: TRBJ2-3
clone_size: -

cdr3_aa: CAWKQGIFYGYTF
cdr3_nt: TGTGCCTGGAAACAGGGGATTTTTTATGGCTACACCTTC
v_call: TRBV30
d_call: TRBD1
j_call: TRBJ1-2
clone_size: few

cdr3_aa: CAWSSSGRGYNEQFF
cdr3_nt: TGTGCCTGGAGTTCTAGCGGGAGGGGTTACAATGAGCAGTTCTTC
v_call: TRBV30
d_call: TRBD2
j_call: TRBJ2-1
clone_size: once

cdr3_aa: CASSLAGTYNSPLHF
cdr3_nt: TGTGCCAGCAGTTTGGCCGGGACCTATAATTCACCCCTCCACTTT
v_call: TRBV27
d_call: -
j_call: TRBJ1-6
clone_size: few

cdr3_aa: CASSHSTGRGNSPLHF
cdr3_nt: TGTGCCAGCAGCCATTCGACGGGCAGGGGGAATTCACCCCTCCACTTT
v_call: TRBV3-1/TRBV3-2
d_call: TRBD1
j_call: TRBJ1-6
clone_size: once

cdr3_aa: CSARDRVYEQYF
cdr3_nt: TGCAGCGCCCGGGACAGGGTCTACGAGCAGTACTTC
v_call: TRBV29-1
d_call: TRBD1
j_call: TRBJ2-7
clone_size: -

cdr3_aa: CASMGTAQLTDTQYF
cdr3_nt: TGCGCCAGCATGGGGACAGCGCAGCTCACAGATACGCAGTATTTT
v_call: TRBV5-1
d_call: TRBD1
j_call: TRBJ2-3
clone_size: -

cdr3_aa: CASSPQGAGIQETQYF
cdr3_nt: TGCGCCAGCAGCCCTCAGGGGGCCGGAATACAAGAGACCCAGTACTTC
v_call: TRBV5-1
d_call: TRBD1
j_call: TRBJ2-5
clone_size: -

cdr3_aa: CASSTLGQGDYGYTF
cdr3_nt: TGTGCCAGTAGTACCCTGGGACAGGGTGACTATGGCTACACCTTC
v_call: TRBV19
d_call: TRBD1
j_call: TRBJ1-2
clone_size: -

cdr3_aa: CASSATSDSSYEQYF
cdr3_nt: TGCGCCAGCAGCGCGACTAGCGACAGCTCCTACGAGCAGTACTTC
v_call: TRBV5-1
d_call: TRBD2
j_call: TRBJ2-7
clone_size: -

cdr3_aa: CASSTDRETEAFF
cdr3_nt: TGTGCCAGTAGTACGGACAGGGAGACTGAAGCTTTCTTT
v_call: TRBV19
d_call: TRBD1
j_call: TRBJ1-1
clone_size: -

cdr3_aa: CAWSVGASEQFF
cdr3_nt: TGTGCCTGGAGTGTCGGAGCTTCTGAGCAGTTCTTC
v_call: TRBV30
d_call: -
j_call: TRBJ2-1
clone_size: -

cdr3_aa: CASSLVVNTEAFF
cdr3_nt: TGCGCCAGCAGCTTGGTAGTGAACACTGAAGCTTTCTTT
v_call: TRBV5-1
d_call: -
j_call: TRBJ1-1
clone_size: -

cdr3_aa: CASSPGRPHNEQFF
cdr3_nt: TGTGCCAGCAGCCCTGGGAGGCCCCACAATGAGCAGTTCTTC
v_call: TRBV7-2
d_call: -
j_call: TRBJ2-1
clone_size: few

cdr3_aa: CASSFRDYEKLFF
cdr3_nt: TGTGCCAGCAGTTTCAGGGACTACGAAAAACTGTTTTTT
v_call: TRBV12-3/TRBV12-4
d_call: -
j_call: TRBJ1-4
clone_size: -

cdr3_aa: CASAPHRSENTEAFF
cdr3_nt: TGTGCCAGCGCTCCCCACAGGTCCGAAAACACTGAAGCTTTCTTT
v_call: TRBV27
d_call: -
j_call: TRBJ1-1
clone_size: -

cdr3_aa: CAISDQGYAYEQYF
cdr3_nt: TGTGCCATCAGTGACCAGGGGTATGCCTACGAGCAGTACTTC
v_call: TRBV10-3
d_call: -
j_call: TRBJ2-7
clone_size: -

cdr3_aa: CASSSTIEQFF
cdr3_nt: TGTGCCAGCAGCAGCACGATTGAGCAGTTCTTC
v_call: TRBV11-2
d_call: -
j_call: TRBJ2-1
clone_size: -

cdr3_aa: CASIPGGDTSNTEAFF
cdr3_nt: TGCGCCAGCATCCCCGGGGGGGACACATCGAACACTGAAGCTTTCTTT
v_call: TRBV23-1
d_call: -
j_call: TRBJ1-1
clone_size: -